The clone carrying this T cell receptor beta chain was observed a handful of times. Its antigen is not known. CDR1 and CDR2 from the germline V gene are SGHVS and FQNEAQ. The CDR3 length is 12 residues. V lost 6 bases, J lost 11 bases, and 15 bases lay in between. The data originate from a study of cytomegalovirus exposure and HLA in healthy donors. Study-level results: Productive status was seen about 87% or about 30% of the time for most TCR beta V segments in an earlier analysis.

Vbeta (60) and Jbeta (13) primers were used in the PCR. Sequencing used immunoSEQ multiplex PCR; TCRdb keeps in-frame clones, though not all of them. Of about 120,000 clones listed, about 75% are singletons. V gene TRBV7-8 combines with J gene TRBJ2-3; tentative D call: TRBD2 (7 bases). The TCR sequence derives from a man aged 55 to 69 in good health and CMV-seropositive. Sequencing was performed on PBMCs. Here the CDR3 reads CASRSRGGGQYF. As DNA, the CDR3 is TGTGCCAGCAGGTCCCGAGGGGGGGGGCAGTATTTT. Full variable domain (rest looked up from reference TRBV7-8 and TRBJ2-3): GAGVSQSPRYKVAKRGQDVALRCDPISGHVSLFWYQQALGQGPEFLTYFQNEAQLDKSGLPSDRFFAERPEGSVSTLKIQRTQQEDSAVYLCASRSRGGGQYFGPGTRLTVL.